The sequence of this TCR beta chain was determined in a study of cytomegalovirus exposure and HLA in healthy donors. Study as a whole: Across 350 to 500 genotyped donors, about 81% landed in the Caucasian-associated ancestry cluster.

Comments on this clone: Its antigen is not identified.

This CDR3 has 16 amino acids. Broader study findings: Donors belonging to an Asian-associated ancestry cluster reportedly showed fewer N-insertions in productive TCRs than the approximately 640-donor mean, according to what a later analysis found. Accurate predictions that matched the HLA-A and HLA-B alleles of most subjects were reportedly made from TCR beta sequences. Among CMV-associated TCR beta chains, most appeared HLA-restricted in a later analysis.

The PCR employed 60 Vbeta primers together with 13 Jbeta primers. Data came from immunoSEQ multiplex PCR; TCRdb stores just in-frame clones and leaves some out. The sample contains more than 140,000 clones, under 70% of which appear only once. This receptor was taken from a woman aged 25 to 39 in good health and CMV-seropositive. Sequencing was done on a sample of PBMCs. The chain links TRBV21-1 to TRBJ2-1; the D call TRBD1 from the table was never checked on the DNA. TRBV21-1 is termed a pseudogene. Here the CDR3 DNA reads TGTGCCAGCAGCGGGCGACAGGCCAGCTCCTACAATGAGCAGTTCTTC. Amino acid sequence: CASSGRQASSYNEQFF.